This is a list of T cell receptor beta chains from one sample in a study of OX40 agonist ivuxolimab in advanced cancers. The repertoire was sequenced with immunoSEQ multiplex PCR; TCRdb's copy has only in-frame clones and lacks some. The sample includes about 67,000 clones, 87% of them seen just once. The sequencing used CD4+ or CD8+ T cells sorted from blood, collected in a trial of the OX40 agonist ivuxolimab. Source of these receptors: an adult with an advanced solid tumor such as melanoma, head and neck, liver or kidney cancer. CDR3s leave out the opening cysteine and the closing phenylalanine or tryptophan. Rows may omit the clone size; those that give it use once, few, many or a size class.

abundance	v_gene	j_gene	len	CDR3aa
NA	TRBV5-6	TRBJ1-1	11	ASSLEPGLEAF
NA	TRBV5-4	TRBJ2-4	15	ASSLGGTGVTKNIQY
few	TRBV4-3	TRBJ2-1	11	ASSQGRGNEQF
NA	TRBV5-1	TRBJ1-2	10	ASSLQGRGYT
NA	TRBV18	TRBJ2-7	11	ASSPGLVDEQY
NA	TRBV7-3	TRBJ2-3	14	ASSSTSGGALDTQY
few	TRBV28	TRBJ1-2	10	ASSLLSYGYT
once	TRBV28	TRBJ2-4	14	ASREQGGRAKNIQY
few	TRBV6-6	TRBJ1-4	12	ASSYKGAGEKLF
once	TRBV6-5	TRBJ2-2	13	ASSNRLANTGELF
NA	TRBV6-5	TRBJ2-1	11	ASSYLSGGEQF
NA	TRBV18	TRBJ1-4	13	ASSPGNPQLEKLF
NA	TRBV9	TRBJ2-1	13	ASSVARGAYNEQF
NA	TRBV7-2	TRBJ1-1	13	ASSSKQGAGTEAF
NA	TRBV5-1	TRBJ1-4	12	ASSQTGDNEKLF
NA	TRBV4-1	TRBJ1-6	14	ASSQEFFGGFSPLH
NA	TRBV28	TRBJ1-5	12	ASSRPYSNQPQH
NA	TRBV2	TRBJ1-2	10	ASRDDSYGYT
NA	TRBV18	TRBJ2-3	14	ASSPLAGGSTDTQY
NA	TRBV4-3	TRBJ2-1	13	ASSQIAGGPFEQF
NA	TRBV10-3	TRBJ1-4	13	AISEVNSANEKLF
NA	TRBV7-2	TRBJ2-2	12	ASKGTGGTGELF
NA	TRBV2	TRBJ1-1	14	ASSERRMEMNTEAF
NA	TRBV30	TRBJ1-2	10	AWTPGDYGYT
once	TRBV18	TRBJ2-7	9	ASSPQNEQY
NA	TRBV9	TRBJ1-6	15	ASSETEGPGFGSPLH
NA	TRBV5-5	TRBJ2-7	11	ASRRESLDEQY
NA	TRBV5-6	TRBJ2-6	14	ASSRWGGSGANVLT
NA	TRBV2	TRBJ1-2	15	ASSEVPSTGVVYGYT
NA	TRBV5-4	TRBJ2-3	13	ASSRTSGGTDTQY
NA	TRBV5-1	TRBJ2-1	14	ASSLGGAPDYNEQF
NA	TRBV6-6	TRBJ2-4	13	ASLGTSGHENIQY
NA	TRBV6-1	TRBJ1-1	13	ASSTRGMGGTEAF
NA	TRBV7-2	TRBJ2-1	14	ASSPLLRGGYNEQF
NA	TRBV28	TRBJ1-1	13	ASSLTITVNTEAF
once	TRBV6-1	TRBJ1-4	14	ASSDRWLGTNEKLF
NA	TRBV7-9	TRBJ1-4	12	ASSLGGFNEKLF
NA	TRBV23-1	TRBJ1-1	10	ASSPGDTEAF
NA	TRBV2	TRBJ1-1	11	ASSGVVNTEAF
NA	TRBV19	TRBJ2-7	13	ASTRSGRASDEQY
once	TRBV30	TRBJ2-3	13	ASSGLADGTDTQY
NA	TRBV6-5	TRBJ1-3	13	ASSYSGVSGNTIY
NA	TRBV19	TRBJ2-6	11	ATSDWDFNVLT
NA	TRBV5-1	TRBJ2-7	12	ASSSIQGAGEQY
once	TRBV7-2	TRBJ2-3	13	ASSLSRGGADTQY
NA	TRBV30	TRBJ1-2	12	AWISAGSMGGYT
NA	TRBV5-1	TRBJ1-5	12	ASSWGDRGDPQH
NA	TRBV10-3	TRBJ1-3	14	AISESGRGGGNTIY
NA	TRBV5-1	TRBJ2-7	13	ASSSGQGTSYEQY
NA	TRBV29-1	TRBJ2-1	12	SVDTSGSYNEQF
NA	TRBV30	TRBJ1-6	13	AWRVTGVYNSPLH
NA	TRBV9	TRBJ1-2	13	ASSGQGSPNYGYT
NA	TRBV28	TRBJ1-2	15	ASSSQPGGGLSLGYT